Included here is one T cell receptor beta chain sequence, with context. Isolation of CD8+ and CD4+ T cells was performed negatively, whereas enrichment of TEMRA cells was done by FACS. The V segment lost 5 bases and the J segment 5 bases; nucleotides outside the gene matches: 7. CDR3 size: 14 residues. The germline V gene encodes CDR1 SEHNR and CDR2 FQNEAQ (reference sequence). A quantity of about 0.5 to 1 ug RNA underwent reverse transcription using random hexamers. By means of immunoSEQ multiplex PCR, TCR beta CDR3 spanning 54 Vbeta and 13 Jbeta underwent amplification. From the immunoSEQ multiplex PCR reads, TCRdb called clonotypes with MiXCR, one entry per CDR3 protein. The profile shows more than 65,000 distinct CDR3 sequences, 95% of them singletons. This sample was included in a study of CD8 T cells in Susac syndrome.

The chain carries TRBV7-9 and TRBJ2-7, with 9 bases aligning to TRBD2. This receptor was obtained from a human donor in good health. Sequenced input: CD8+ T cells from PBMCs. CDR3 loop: CASSPKGLAHEQYV. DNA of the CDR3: TGTGCCAGCAGCCCCAAGGGACTAGCCCACGAGCAGTACGTC.